Presented here are 27 T cell receptor beta chains from one specimen sequenced in a study of blood T cell repertoires in COVID-19. The table came from immunoSEQ multiplex PCR; TCRdb's copy has only in-frame clones and leaves some out. Of around 250,000 clones listed, under 90% are singletons. Sequenced material: peripheral blood. The origin of the receptors is a woman aged 18-29 years with acute or convalescent COVID-19.

The V and J genes are TRBV11-2 and TRBJ2-6; TRBD2 matches at 7 bases. This CDR3 has 19 amino acids. Losses at the gene ends were 5 bases for V and 1 base for J; bases not matched to a gene: 14. CDR1 is SGHAT and CDR2 is FQNNGV in the germline V gene. The CDR3 sequence is CASSNRLASSWSGANVLTF. In DNA form, the CDR3 reads TGTGCCAGCAGCAACCGACTAGCTTCGTCCTGGTCTGGGGCCAACGTCCTGACTTTC.

V is TRBV6-1 and J is TRBJ1-5; 8 bases match TRBD1. Germline assignment: CDR1 MNHNS and CDR2 SASEGT. CDR3 size: 16 residues. V lost 1 base to trimming and J lost 3 bases; unmatched junction nucleotides: 5. This chain's CDR3 is CASSEVWTGFNQPQHF. The CDR3 DNA sequence: TGTGCCAGCAGTGAAGTGTGGACAGGGTTCAATCAGCCCCAGCATTTT.

The V call is TRBV5-1, the J call TRBJ2-1, with D maybe TRBD2 (5 bases). The CDR3 length is 15 residues. Germline V gene lookup returns CDR1 SGHRS and CDR2 YFSETQ. V was trimmed by 5 bases and J by 0 bases, leaving 12 bases between them. For the CDR3, the DNA is TGCGCCAGCAGTGTGGGGAGTAGCTCCTACAATGAGCAGTTCTTC. Translation gives CASSVGSSSYNEQFF.

The chain recombines TRBV25-1 with TRBJ1-1; the D is unclear. Trimming pared 1 base from V and 6 bases from J, leaving 15 bases between. The CDR3 runs 15 residues. The germline gives CDR1 MGHDK, CDR2 SYGVNS. The CDR3 here is CASSEWEMGRAEAFF. Here the CDR3 DNA reads TGTGCCAGCAGTGAATGGGAGATGGGCAGAGCTGAAGCTTTCTTT.

The V and J genes are TRBV6-5 and TRBJ1-2; unclear D gene. The V and J ends lost 2 bases and 4 bases respectively, with 11 bases between them. The CDR3 length is 14 residues. The germline gives CDR1 MNHEY, CDR2 SVGAGI. The CDR3 sequence is CASSYRVAGYGYTF. DNA for the CDR3: TGTGCCAGCAGTTACCGGGTCGCGGGCTATGGCTACACCTTC.

This clone was found once. The gene calls are TRBV29-1 and TRBJ2-1, with 11 bases aligning to TRBD2. Trimming cost V 7 bases and J 6 bases; bases outside gene matches: 8. The CDR3 consists of 14 residues. CDR1 and CDR2 (germline): SQVTM, ANQGSEA. The CDR3 region is CSAALAGGFNEQFF. As DNA, the CDR3 is TGCAGCGCTGCGCTAGCGGGAGGTTTCAATGAGCAGTTCTTC.

This clone was counted a single time. The CDR3 nucleotides are TGTGCCTGGAGTACGGGACTTTACGAGCAGTACTTC. Translated: CAWSTGLYEQYF. This chain connects TRBV30 to TRBJ2-7; tentative D call: TRBD2 (6 bases). V was clipped by 2 bases and J by 4 bases, with 9 bases between them. CDR1 is GTSNPN and CDR2 is SVGIG in the germline V gene (reference sequence). The CDR3 length is 12 residues. The complete variable domain, with remaining parts taken from reference TRBV30 and TRBJ2-7, reads SQTIHQWPATLVQPVGSPLSLECTVEGTSNPNLYWYRQAAGRGLQLLFYSVGIGQISSEVPQNLSASRPQDRQFILSSKKLLLSDSGFYLCAWSTGLYEQYFGPGTRLTVT.

As regards this clone: Other DNA sequences in the sample encode the same CDR3. The rearrangement joins TRBV14 to TRBJ2-5, with unresolved D. This CDR3 has 13 residues. The germline CDR1 and CDR2 sequences are SGHDN and FVKESK. The V gene lost 1 base and the J gene lost 5 bases, with 8 bases spanning the gap. The CDR3 bases are TGTGCCAGCAGCCAAGCCCCCCAGGAGACCCAGTACTTC. Amino acid sequence: CASSQAPQETQYF.

V gene TRBV6-2 or TRBV6-3 combines with J gene TRBJ1-1; 7 bases fit TRBD1. Per the germline V gene, CDR1 is MNHEY and CDR2 is SVGEGT. The length of the CDR3 is 13 residues. V was clipped by 4 bases and J by 8 bases; unmatched bases: 7. The CDR3 nucleotides read TGTGCCAGCAGTTGGGCCCGACAGGGCGAAGCTTTCTTT. This sequence encodes CASSWARQGEAFF.

This sequence joins TRBV5-8 and TRBJ2-7; D is unresolved. Germline V gene data show CDR1 as SGHTS and CDR2 as YDEGEE. Trimming took off 2 bases at V and 6 bases at J, with 9 bases between the two ends. CDR3 length: 12 amino acids. The CDR3, as DNA: TGTGCCAGCAGCTTCGGCGGCGGCGAGCAGTACTTC. It yields the protein CASSFGGGEQYF.

The chain employs TRBV6-6 and TRBJ1-5; D gene ambiguous. This CDR3 comprises 11 residues. CDR1 and CDR2 from the germline V gene are MNHNY and SVGAGI (reference sequence). Trimming took 8 bases from V and 7 from J, leaving 9 bases between them. CDR3 DNA sequence: TGTGCCAGCGGTCCTAGGCAGCCCCAGCATTTT. It specifies CASGPRQPQHF.

J is TRBJ1-5 and V is TRBV6-2 or TRBV6-3; 7 nucleotides agree with TRBD1. The CDR3 length is 16 residues. V dropped 6 bases and J dropped 0; count of bases not matched to a gene: 8. Germline V CDR1 and CDR2: MNHEY, SVGEGT. This CDR3 is CASSRRQGYSNQPQHF. Here the CDR3 DNA reads TGTGCCAGCAGCCGACGACAGGGCTATAGCAATCAGCCCCAGCATTTT.

The chain joins TRBV7-8 to TRBJ1-1; tentative D call: TRBD1 (6 bases). V was pared by 2 bases and J by 0 bases, with 16 bases between. This CDR3 contains 17 residues. The germline gives CDR1 SGHVS, CDR2 FQNEAQ. The CDR3 coding sequence is TGTGCCAGCAGCTTACCCTCCGGACAGTTCATGAACACTGAAGCTTTCTTT. As protein: CASSLPSGQFMNTEAFF. The full variable domain, completed using reference TRBV7-8 and TRBJ1-1, is GAGVSQSPRYKVAKRGQDVALRCDPISGHVSLFWYQQALGQGPEFLTYFQNEAQLDKSGLPSDRFFAERPEGSVSTLKIQRTQQEDSAVYLCASSLPSGQFMNTEAFFGQGTRLTVV.

The CDR3 nucleotides are TGTGCCATCAAGTCAGCGGGATACGGAGAGACCCAGTACTTC. This translates into CAIKSAGYGETQYF. V and J are TRBV10-3 and TRBJ2-5; 7 bases fit TRBD2. Germline CDR1 is ENHRY and CDR2 is SYGVKD. J was trimmed by 4 bases and V by 7 bases; bases with no gene match: 9. This CDR3 region has 14 residues.

The chain joins TRBV29-1 to TRBJ1-1, with 7 bases matching TRBD1. J gave up 4 bases and V 6 bases, and 8 bases lay outside the gene matches. The CDR3 has 13 amino acids. CDR1 and CDR2 (germline): SQVTM, ANQGSEA. The CDR3, as DNA: TGCAGCGTCCTAGGGGGCACGGGCACTGAAGCTTTCTTT. It specifies CSVLGGTGTEAFF.

The chain employs TRBV3-1 (or the pseudogene TRBV3-2) and TRBJ1-2; 10 positions agree with TRBD1. The CDR3 runs to 15 residues. Germline values: CDR1 LGHDT, CDR2 YNNKEL (reference sequence). V gave up 6 bases and J gave up 5 bases; unmatched junction bases: 9. CDR3 DNA sequence: TGTGCCAGCAGGCCCCAAGGACAGGGGGTTTATGGCTACACCTTC. Translating it yields CASRPQGQGVYGYTF.

The chain combines TRBV7-2 with TRBJ2-7; D may be TRBD1 (7 bases). Trimming took 2 bases from V and 4 from J, leaving 15 bases between them. Germline-derived CDR1 and CDR2 are SGHTA and FQGNSA. CDR3 length: 15 residues. The CDR3, as DNA: TGTGCCAGCAGCTTATACAGGGGAGGCCCTTACGAGCAGTACTTC. As protein: CASSLYRGGPYEQYF.

J is TRBJ2-1 and V is TRBV2, with D unresolved. The V end lost 2 bases, the J end lost 9 bases, and 8 bases lay between the germline ends. CDR1 and CDR2 from the germline V gene are SNHLY and FYNNEI. This CDR3 contains 12 residues. The CDR3 sequence is CASSEYRPEQFF. For the CDR3, the DNA is TGTGCCAGCAGTGAATATCGTCCTGAGCAGTTCTTC.

This sequence joins TRBV3-1 (or the pseudogene TRBV3-2) and TRBJ2-7; 9 bases agree with TRBD2. There are 17 residues in the CDR3. J lost 0 bases, V lost 5 bases, and 11 bases had no gene match. Germline values: CDR1 LGHDT, CDR2 YNNKEL (reference sequence). Written as DNA, the CDR3 is TGTGCCAGCAGCGAAACTGGACTAGCGCTAAGCTCCTACGAGCAGTACTTC. Its protein is CASSETGLALSSYEQYF.

The chain has TRBV7-2 and TRBJ1-5; TRBD1 might be the D (6 bases). The V and J ends lost 3 bases and 0 bases respectively, with 9 bases between them. Germline assignment: CDR1 SGHTA and CDR2 FQGNSA. The CDR3 is 15 residues long. CDR3 sequence reads: CASSFGQTSNQPQHF. The CDR3 nucleotides read TGTGCCAGCAGCTTCGGACAGACTAGCAATCAGCCCCAGCATTTT.

The CDR3 bases are TGTGCCATCAGTGACCCCGGGACTAGTTCCTACGAGCAGTACTTC. Amino acids: CAISDPGTSSYEQYF. The rearrangement links TRBV10-3 to TRBJ2-7; 8 nucleotides align to TRBD2. In germline, CDR1 is ENHRY, CDR2 SYGVKD. V lost 3 bases to trimming and J lost 1 base; unmatched junction nucleotides: 5. The CDR3 consists of 15 residues.

This chain joins TRBV21-1 and TRBJ2-1; the D segment call TRBD1 is taken from the table without a DNA check. TRBV21-1 is termed a pseudogene. The CDR3 spans 17 residues. The CDR3 sequence: CASSEEDRGPPYNEQFF. Written as DNA, the CDR3 is TGTGCCAGCAGCGAAGAGGACAGGGGACCGCCTTACAATGAGCAGTTCTTC.

The V and J genes are TRBV2 and TRBJ2-5; the D gene is possibly TRBD1 (5 bases). The germline V and J ends were trimmed by 3 bases and 3 bases, with 8 bases remaining between them. CDR1 and CDR2 from the germline V gene are SNHLY and FYNNEI. CDR3 length equals 13 residues. This CDR3 is CASSERREETQYF. The CDR3 DNA follows: TGTGCCAGCAGTGAGCGCAGGGAAGAGACCCAGTACTTC.

The chain joins TRBV3-1 (or the pseudogene TRBV3-2) to TRBJ1-2, with a possible D match to TRBD1 (6 bases). This CDR3 region has 15 residues. Germline V CDR1 and CDR2: LGHDT, YNNKEL (reference sequence). V was clipped by 4 bases and J by 4 bases, with 16 bases between them. As DNA, the CDR3 is TGTGCCAGCAGCCCCGGACAGCTCCAAGGCTATGGCTACACCTTC. Translation: CASSPGQLQGYGYTF.

The V gene is TRBV2, the J gene TRBJ2-5, with a tentative D call TRBD1 (6 bases). Germline CDR1 SNHLY, CDR2 FYNNEI. This CDR3 has 14 amino acids. V shed 4 bases and J shed 0 bases, with 9 bases lying between them. CDR3 nucleotides: TGTGCCAGCAGTGCTGACAGGAACCAAGAGACCCAGTACTTC. It yields the protein CASSADRNQETQYF. Together with reference TRBV2 and TRBJ2-5, the CDR3 gives the full variable domain: EPEVTQTPSHQVTQMGQEVILRCVPISNHLYFYWYRQILGQKVEFLVSFYNNEISEKSEIFDDQFSVERPDGSNFTLKIRSTKLEDSAMYFCASSADRNQETQYFGPGTRLLVL.

V is TRBV6-5 and J is TRBJ2-3; 7 bases fit TRBD2. The CDR3 is 13 residues long. Trimming cost V 6 bases and J 4 bases; bases outside gene matches: 4. CDR1 and CDR2 from the germline V gene are MNHEY and SVGAGI. CDR3 region: CASRTTSADTQYF. CDR3 sequence (DNA): TGTGCCAGCAGAACAACTAGCGCAGATACGCAGTATTTT.

The gene calls are TRBV7-9 and TRBJ2-1; 11 bases are shared with TRBD1. CDR1 SEHNR and CDR2 FQNEAQ come from the germline V gene (reference sequence). The CDR3 is 15 amino acids. J was trimmed by 8 bases and V by 4 bases; bases with no gene match: 7. The CDR3 sequence is CASSWGQGEMDEQFF. CDR3 nucleotides: TGTGCCAGCAGCTGGGGACAGGGGGAAATGGATGAGCAGTTCTTC. The whole variable domain, filled in from reference TRBV7-9 and TRBJ2-1, reads DTGVSQNPRHKITKRGQNVTFRCDPISEHNRLYWYRQTLGQGPEFLTYFQNEAQLEKSRLLSDRFSAERPKGSFSTLEIQRTEQGDSAMYLCASSWGQGEMDEQFFGPGTRLTVL.